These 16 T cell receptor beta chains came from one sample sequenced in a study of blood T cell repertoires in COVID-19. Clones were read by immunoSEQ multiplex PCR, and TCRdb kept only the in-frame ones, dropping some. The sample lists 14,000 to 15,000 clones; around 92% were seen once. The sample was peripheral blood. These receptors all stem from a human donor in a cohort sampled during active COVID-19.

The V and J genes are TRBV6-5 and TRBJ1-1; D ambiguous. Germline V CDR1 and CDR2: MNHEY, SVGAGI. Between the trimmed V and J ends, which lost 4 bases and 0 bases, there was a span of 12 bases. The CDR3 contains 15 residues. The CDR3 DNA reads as TGTGCCAGCAGTTCCCCTGGCGGGTTGAACACTGAAGCTTTCTTT. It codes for CASSSPGGLNTEAFF.

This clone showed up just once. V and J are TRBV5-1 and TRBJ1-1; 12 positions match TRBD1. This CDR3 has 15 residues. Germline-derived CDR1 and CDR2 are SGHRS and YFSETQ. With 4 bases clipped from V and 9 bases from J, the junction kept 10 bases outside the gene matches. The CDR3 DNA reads TGCGCCAGCAGCCCCCTCGCGCGGGACAGGGGGCAAGCTTTCTTT. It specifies CASSPLARDRGQAFF.

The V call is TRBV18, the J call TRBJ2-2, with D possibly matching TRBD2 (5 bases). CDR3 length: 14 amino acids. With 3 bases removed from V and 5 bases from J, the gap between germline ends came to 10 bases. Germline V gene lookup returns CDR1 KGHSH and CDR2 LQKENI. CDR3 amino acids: CASSPPSGTGELFF. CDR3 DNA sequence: TGTGCCAGCTCACCGCCATCGGGGACCGGGGAGCTGTTTTTT.

DNA for the CDR3: TGTGCCAGCAGCGTAGGGGTAGCGGCGGGTTCTTTAGATACGCAGTATTTT. Encoded protein: CASSVGVAAGSLDTQYF. The rearrangement joins TRBV9 to TRBJ2-3; a possible D gene is TRBD2 (6 bases). CDR3 length: 17 residues. The V gene lost 0 bases and the J gene lost 5 bases, with 19 bases spanning the gap. From germline, CDR1 is SGDLS and CDR2 YYNGEE.

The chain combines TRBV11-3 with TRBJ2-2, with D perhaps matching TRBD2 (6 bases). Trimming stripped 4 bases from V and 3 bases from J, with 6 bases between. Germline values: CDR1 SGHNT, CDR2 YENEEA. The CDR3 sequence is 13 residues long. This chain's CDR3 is CASSWGDTGELFF. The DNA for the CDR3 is TGTGCCAGCAGCTGGGGGGACACCGGGGAGCTGTTTTTT.

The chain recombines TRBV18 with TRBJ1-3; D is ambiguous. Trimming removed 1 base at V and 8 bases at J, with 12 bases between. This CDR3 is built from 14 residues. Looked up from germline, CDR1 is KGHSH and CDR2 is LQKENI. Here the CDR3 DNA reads TGTGCCAGCTCACCACTGCAGACTAGGGACACCATATATTTT. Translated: CASSPLQTRDTIYF.

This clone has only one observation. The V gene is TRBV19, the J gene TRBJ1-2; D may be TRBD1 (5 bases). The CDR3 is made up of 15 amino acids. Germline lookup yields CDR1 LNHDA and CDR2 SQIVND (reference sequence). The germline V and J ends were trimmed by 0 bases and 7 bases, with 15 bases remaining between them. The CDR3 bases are TGTGCCAGTAGTATAGACAGGGTATCGGGCGGTGGCTACACCTTC. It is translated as CASSIDRVSGGGYTF.

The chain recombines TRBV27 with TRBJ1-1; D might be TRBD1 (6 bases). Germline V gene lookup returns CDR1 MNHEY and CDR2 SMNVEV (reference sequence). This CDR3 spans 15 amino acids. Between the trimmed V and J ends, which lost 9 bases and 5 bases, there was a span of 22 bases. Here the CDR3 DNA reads TGTGCCAGTCGCCCTGAGGGGGGGTGGGGGACTGAAGCTTTCTTT. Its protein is CASRPEGGWGTEAFF.

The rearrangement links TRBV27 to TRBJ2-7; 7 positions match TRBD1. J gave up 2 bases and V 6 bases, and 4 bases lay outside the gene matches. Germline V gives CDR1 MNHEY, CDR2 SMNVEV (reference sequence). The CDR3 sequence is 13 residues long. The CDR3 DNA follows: TGTGCCAGCAGAGTCACAGGGGCCTACGAGCAGTACTTC. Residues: CASRVTGAYEQYF.

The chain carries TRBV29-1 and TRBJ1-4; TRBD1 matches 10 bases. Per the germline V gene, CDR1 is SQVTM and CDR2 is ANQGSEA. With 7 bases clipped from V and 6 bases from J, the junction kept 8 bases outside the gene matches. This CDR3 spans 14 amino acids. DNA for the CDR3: TGCAGCGCCCAGTCGGGGACAGGGGATGAAAAACTGTTTTTT. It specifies CSAQSGTGDEKLFF.

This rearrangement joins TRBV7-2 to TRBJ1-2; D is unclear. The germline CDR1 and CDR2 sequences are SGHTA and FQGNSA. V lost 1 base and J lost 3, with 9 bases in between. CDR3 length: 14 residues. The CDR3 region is CASSLEQNYYGYTF. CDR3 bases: TGTGCCAGCAGCTTAGAACAGAACTACTATGGCTACACCTTC. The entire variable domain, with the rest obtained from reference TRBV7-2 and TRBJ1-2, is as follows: GAGVSQSPSNKVTEKGKDVELRCDPISGHTALYWYRQSLGQGLEFLIYFQGNSAPDKSGLPSDRFSAERTGGSVSTLTIQRTQQEDSAVYLCASSLEQNYYGYTFGSGTRLTVV.

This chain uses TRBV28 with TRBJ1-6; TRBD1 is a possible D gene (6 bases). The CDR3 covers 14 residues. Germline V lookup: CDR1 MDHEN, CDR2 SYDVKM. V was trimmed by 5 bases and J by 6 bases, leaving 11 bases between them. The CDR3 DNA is TGTGCCAGCAGTCGGGGACACTCTAATTCACCCCTCCACTTT. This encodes CASSRGHSNSPLHF.

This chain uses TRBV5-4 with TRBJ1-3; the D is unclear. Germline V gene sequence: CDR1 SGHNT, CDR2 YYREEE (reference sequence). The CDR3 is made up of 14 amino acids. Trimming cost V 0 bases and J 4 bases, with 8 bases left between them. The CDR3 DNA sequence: TGTGCCAGCAGCTTGGGAGGACTCGGAAACACCATATATTTT. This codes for CASSLGGLGNTIYF. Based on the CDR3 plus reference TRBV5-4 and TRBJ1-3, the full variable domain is ETGVTQSPTHLIKTRGQQVTLRCSSQSGHNTVSWYQQALGQGPQFIFQYYREEENGRGNFPPRFSGLQFPNYSSELNVNALELDDSALYLCASSLGGLGNTIYFGEGSWLTVV.

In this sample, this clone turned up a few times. The CDR3 region is CASSPRDILSDTQYF. DNA for the CDR3: TGTGCCAGCTCACCTCGGGACATTCTCTCAGATACGCAGTATTTT. The V call is TRBV18, the J call TRBJ2-3, with TRBD1 as a possible D gene (6 bases). Trimming shortened V by 3 bases and J by 4 bases, and 14 bases separated the two germline ends. The V gene's germline CDR1 is KGHSH and CDR2 LQKENI. There are 15 residues in the CDR3. The full variable domain, with the rest looked up from reference TRBV18 and TRBJ2-3, is NAGVMQNPRHLVRRRGQEARLRCSPMKGHSHVYWYRQLPEEGLKFMVYLQKENIIDESGMPKERFSAEFPKEGPSILRIQQVVRGDSAAYFCASSPRDILSDTQYFGPGTRLTVL.

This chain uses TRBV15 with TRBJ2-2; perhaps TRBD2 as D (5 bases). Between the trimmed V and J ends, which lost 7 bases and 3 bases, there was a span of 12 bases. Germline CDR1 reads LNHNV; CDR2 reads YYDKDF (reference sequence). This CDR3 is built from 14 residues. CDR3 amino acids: CATTPAGDTGELFF. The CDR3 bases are TGTGCCACCACCCCGGCGGGTGACACCGGGGAGCTGTTTTTT. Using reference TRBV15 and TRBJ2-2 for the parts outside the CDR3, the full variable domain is DAMVIQNPRYQVTQFGKPVTLSCSQTLNHNVMYWYQQKSSQAPKLLFHYYDKDFNNEADTPDNFQSRRPNTSFCFLDIRSPGLGDTAMYLCATTPAGDTGELFFGEGSRLTVL.

The CDR3, as DNA: TGTGCCAGCAGCTTCGGCAGGAGGGAGACCCAGTACTTC. Its translation is CASSFGRRETQYF. V usage is TRBV5-6 and J usage is TRBJ2-5; TRBD2 is a possible D gene (5 bases). Germline CDR1 and CDR2: SGHDT and YYEEEE. This CDR3 has 13 residues. Trimming removed 2 bases at V and 5 bases at J, with 10 bases between.